Below, 12 T cell receptor beta chains from the same sample are listed, as sequenced in a study of immune evolution from preneoplasia to lung adenocarcinoma. Here immunoSEQ multiplex PCR was the method, and the copy in TCRdb shows in-frame clones only, minus some. The sample includes about 4,900 clones, about 75% of them seen just once. Sample: FFPE minimally invasive lung adenocarcinoma tissue. These receptor sequences come from a person aged 60-79 years with lung adenocarcinoma.

The rearrangement joins TRBV30 to TRBJ1-2, with no clear D. Trimming took 2 bases from V and 7 from J, leaving 8 bases between them. The CDR3 runs 11 residues. The germline gives CDR1 GTSNPN, CDR2 SVGIG (reference sequence). The CDR3 bases are TGTGCCTGGAGTCGGGGTGGTGGCTACACCTTC. Its translation: CAWSRGGGYTF.

The V call is TRBV7-6, the J call TRBJ1-1; D remains ambiguous. The V end was cut by 2 bases, the J end by 1 base, with 5 bases between. This CDR3 region has 13 residues. Germline CDR1 is SGHVS and CDR2 is FNYEAQ. This chain's CDR3 is CASSLQTNTEAFF. The CDR3, as DNA: TGTGCCAGCAGCTTACAGACGAACACTGAAGCTTTCTTT.

The chain has TRBV5-4 and TRBJ1-4; 8 positions agree with TRBD1. This CDR3 spans 15 amino acids. CDR1 is SGHNT and CDR2 is YYREEE in the germline V gene (reference sequence). The V gene end was trimmed by 1 base and the J gene end by 2 bases; junction bases not matched to a gene: 1. CDR3 protein: CASSLRQGTNEKLFF. Written as DNA, the CDR3 is TGTGCCAGCAGCTTGAGACAGGGGACTAATGAAAAACTGTTTTTT.

The chain is built from TRBV6-1 and TRBJ1-1, with D possibly matching TRBD1 (5 bases). Between the trimmed V and J ends, which lost 6 bases and 8 bases, there was a span of 19 bases. This CDR3 has 14 residues. CDR1 is MNHNS and CDR2 is SASEGT in the germline V gene. Here the CDR3 reads CASSQTDPNGEAFF. The CDR3 DNA sequence: TGTGCCAGCAGCCAGACAGACCCGAACGGGGAAGCTTTCTTT.

The gene calls are TRBV9 and TRBJ2-1; a possible D gene is TRBD1 (5 bases). Germline V gene lookup returns CDR1 SGDLS and CDR2 YYNGEE. CDR3 length: 16 amino acids. The V end was cut by 0 bases, the J end by 0 bases, with 10 bases between. The DNA of the CDR3 is TGTGCCAGCAGCGTAGACCAGGGTGGCTCCTACAATGAGCAGTTCTTC. Amino acid sequence: CASSVDQGGSYNEQFF.

This sequence joins TRBV7-9 and TRBJ2-1, with TRBD2 identical over 12 bases. The CDR3 consists of 14 residues. Trimming removed 6 bases from V and 8 bases from J; junction bases left unmatched: 5. Germline V lookup: CDR1 SEHNR, CDR2 FQNEAQ (reference sequence). The CDR3 sequence: CASSPSGGEYEQFF. The CDR3 DNA follows: TGTGCCAGCAGTCCTAGCGGGGGGGAGTATGAGCAGTTCTTC.

Notes on this clone: This CDR3 is also generated by other DNA sequences in the sample. The V call is TRBV6-1, the J call TRBJ2-5; possibly TRBD1 for D (5 bases). V shed 6 bases and J shed 5 bases, with 10 bases lying between them. Germline lookup yields CDR1 MNHNS and CDR2 SASEGT. The CDR3 runs to 12 residues. CDR3 sequence: CASSRQWETQYF. The CDR3 DNA reads TGTGCCAGCAGCAGACAGTGGGAGACCCAGTACTTC.

This chain links TRBV7-6 with TRBJ2-2, with a possible D match to TRBD2 (5 bases). Trimming cost V 4 bases and J 7 bases, with 19 bases left between them. This CDR3 has 16 residues. Per the germline V gene, CDR1 is SGHVS and CDR2 is FNYEAQ. DNA of the CDR3: TGTGCCAGCAGCTCCTCCTGGACTTCCTCCAGCGGGGAGCTGTTTTTT. Translating gives CASSSSWTSSSGELFF.

This chain uses TRBV11-2 with TRBJ1-2; no definite D call. The CDR3 runs to 14 residues. The germline V gene has CDR1 SGHAT and CDR2 FQNNGV. Trimming shortened V by 1 base and J by 4 bases, and 10 bases separated the two germline ends. The CDR3 nucleotides read TGTGCCAGCAGCTTAGTGCAGGCCAGCTATGGCTACACCTTC. It codes for CASSLVQASYGYTF.

The chain carries TRBV28 and TRBJ1-6; D remains ambiguous. The germline V gene encodes CDR1 MDHEN and CDR2 SYDVKM. The CDR3 length is 12 residues. V gave up 2 bases and J gave up 7 bases, with 3 bases separating them. CDR3 sequence (DNA): TGTGCCAGCAGTTTACTGAATTCACCCCTCCACTTT. Its protein is CASSLLNSPLHF.

Here the CDR3 reads CASSLMGVAVTSTDTQYF. DNA of the CDR3: TGTGCCAGCAGCTTGATGGGAGTAGCGGTGACTAGCACAGATACGCAGTATTTT. V usage is TRBV5-4 and J usage is TRBJ2-3; the D gene is possibly TRBD2 (6 bases). Trimming pared 1 base from V and 0 bases from J, leaving 18 bases between. This CDR3 contains 18 residues. The germline CDR1 and CDR2 sequences are SGHNT and YYREEE (reference sequence). The variable domain in full, with the rest retrieved from reference TRBV5-4 and TRBJ2-3, is ETGVTQSPTHLIKTRGQQVTLRCSSQSGHNTVSWYQQALGQGPQFIFQYYREEENGRGNFPPRFSGLQFPNYSSELNVNALELDDSALYLCASSLMGVAVTSTDTQYFGPGTRLTVL.

V and J are TRBV5-1 and TRBJ2-3, with TRBD1 matching 9 bases. The V gene end was trimmed by 4 bases and the J gene end by 5 bases; junction bases not matched to a gene: 8. CDR3 length: 15 amino acids. Germline loops: CDR1 SGHRS, CDR2 YFSETQ. This chain's CDR3 is CASSPTGGRGDTQYF. Here the CDR3 DNA reads TGCGCCAGCAGCCCTACAGGGGGCCGGGGAGATACGCAGTATTTT. The full variable domain, with the rest looked up from reference TRBV5-1 and TRBJ2-3, is KAGVTQTPRYLIKTRGQQVTLSCSPISGHRSVSWYQQTPGQGLQFLFEYFSETQRNKGNFPGRFSGRQFSNSRSEMNVSTLELGDSALYLCASSPTGGRGDTQYFGPGTRLTVL.